This TCR beta chain was retrieved from a study of blood T cell repertoires in COVID-19. Study in general: Researchers got acute and convalescent COVID-19 samples from the United States, Italy and Spain. From T cells, B-cell-depleted T cells, or PBMCs came the material, which was cDNA or gDNA.

Under the authors' procedure: Reference gene primer amplification gave nucleated cell count estimates. Sequenced by immunoSEQ multiplex PCR; TCRdb stores in-frame clones only, minus some. V and J calls and clone size follow that table, whereas D and trimming were derived from the DNA. The data hold around 86,000 clones, with around 82% observed a single time. V gave up 6 bases and J gave up 5 bases, with 10 bases separating them. This CDR3 has 13 residues. Germline lookup yields CDR1 SNHLY and CDR2 FYNNEI. This chain joins TRBV2 and TRBJ2-2; D possibly corresponds to TRBD1 (5 bases). What was sequenced was peripheral blood. The receptor's source is a human donor in a cohort sampled during active COVID-19. CDR3 amino acids: CASSRTRTGELFF. The CDR3 DNA sequence: TGTGCCAGCAGCCGGACACGGACCGGGGAGCTGTTTTTT.